This T cell receptor beta chain derives from a study of blood T cell repertoires in COVID-19 (dated by TCRdb to between 2020 and 2021). General notes on the study: Samples covering the acute and convalescent phases of COVID-19 were provided by collaborators in the United States, Italy and Spain. The material from the prospective study consisted of cDNA or gDNA derived from T cells, B-cell-depleted T cells, or PBMCs. The dataset comprised deeply sampled blood TCRbeta repertoires from subjects exposed to, actively infected with, or recovered from COVID-19. The repertoires were released in a freely available public database intended as a resource for research on the immune response to SARS-CoV-2. The samples were drawn from two sources: the first 160 participants of the ongoing ImmuneRACE study, and about 1,300 subjects contributed by 6 global collaborators. The sample metadata nearly always contained a de-identified subject ID, COVID-19 status, age in years and sex. Where available, HLA class I and class II types were obtained from metadata supplied by the sample provider rather than from assay-based typing.

As regards this clone: The specificity of this receptor is unknown. Base qualities are missing; no much larger clone stands one base away.

The CDR3 runs 14 amino acids, cysteine and phenylalanine included. The entry retains the CDR3 DNA only, 42 bases that are in frame from base 1. According to the germline V gene, CDR1 reads SGHTA and CDR2 reads FQGNSA. V loses 5 bases of germline sequence and J loses 12 bases, and the interval between the two ends is 23 bases. One collaborating source in Seattle enrolled patients while the patients were actively infected and followed the patients over time throughout the course of disease. The collaborating institutions used their own protocols to collect whole blood in K2EDTA tubes. For TCRbeta analysis, collaborator samples were shipped as frozen whole blood, as isolated PBMCs, or as DNA extracted from either sample type. TCRbeta CDR3 regions were amplified from genomic DNA by means of the immunoSEQ Assay, a bias-controlled multiplex PCR. The authors' analysis ran thus. Within the assay, amplification of reference gene primers was used to estimate how many nucleated cells each sample contained. To quantify the absolute abundance of each unique TCRbeta CDR3 rearrangement, sequence reads were collapsed and filtered. For each sample, productive Simpson clonality was calculated by taking the square root of Simpson's diversity index across productive rearrangements. TCRdb retrieved this table from immuneACCESS and kept in-frame rearrangements only. Not all clones are present; in checked studies, unresolved V genes account for under half, and no reason is known for the remainder. V and J calls and clone size follow that table, whereas D and trimming were derived from the DNA. The sample data list around 290,000 clones, and 80% to 90% of these were observed just once. Of the sample, roughly 14% falls within the top ten clones.

Broad study findings and their caveats: The amount of clinical and demographic metadata varied by source and participant and was provided uncurated.

This sequence originates from a woman aged 70-85 years with COVID-19, enrolled during active disease. Here the chain combines TRBV7-2 and TRBJ2-7; matching of 6 bases hints at TRBD2 as the D gene. Sequences were obtained from peripheral blood. The DNA is as follows: TGTGCCAGCAGCCCAACCGGGACTGGTCTTAGTGTGTACTTC. It codes for CASSPTGTGLSVYF.